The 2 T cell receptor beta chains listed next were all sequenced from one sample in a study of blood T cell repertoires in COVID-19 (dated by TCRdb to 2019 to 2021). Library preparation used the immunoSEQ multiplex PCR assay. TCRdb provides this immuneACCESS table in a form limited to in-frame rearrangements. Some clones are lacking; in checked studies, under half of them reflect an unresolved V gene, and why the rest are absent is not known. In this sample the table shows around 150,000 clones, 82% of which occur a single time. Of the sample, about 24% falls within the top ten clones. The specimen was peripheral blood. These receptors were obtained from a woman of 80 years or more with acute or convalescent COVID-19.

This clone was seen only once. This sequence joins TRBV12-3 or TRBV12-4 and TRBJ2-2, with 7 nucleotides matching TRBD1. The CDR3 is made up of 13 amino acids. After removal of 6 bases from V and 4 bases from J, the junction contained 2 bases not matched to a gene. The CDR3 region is CASRTGLTGELFF. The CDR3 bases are TGTGCCAGCAGGACAGGGCTCACCGGGGAGCTGTTTTTT.

The CDR3 DNA follows: TGTGCCTGGAACAGGATAGGTGAAGCTTTCTTT. Its protein is CAWNRIGEAFF. V gene TRBV30 combines with J gene TRBJ1-1; D may be TRBD1 (5 bases). This CDR3 spans 11 amino acids. Germline V lookup: CDR1 GTSNPN, CDR2 SVGIG (reference sequence). Trimming cost V 4 bases and J 7 bases, with 10 bases left between them.